The entry that follows covers one TCR beta chain sequence. The antigen is not known. These data come from a study of blood T cells in healthy people across ages. Each donor had 8 to 10 milliliters of peripheral blood drawn. Total RNA amounts of at least 5 micrograms were extracted per sample. Study findings and constraints: Higher diversity and more naive CD4+ cells were features of long-lived donors, compared to aged donors.

PCR was performed a second time for roughly 7 to 12 cycles using a sample-barcoded 5' primer and a J-beta primer mix. Each cDNA molecule was tagged by a template-switch adaptor with 12 random nucleotides. TCRdb independently ran MiXCR on the 5' RACE reads; one entry per CDR3 protein. The table shows 1.8 million or so distinct CDR3 sequences, with 35% to 50% occurring only once. Germline V gene data show CDR1 as SQVTM and CDR2 as ANQGSEA. The CDR3 runs 14 residues. V was pared by 7 bases and J by 7 bases, with 20 bases between. The rearrangement joins TRBV29-1 to TRBJ2-1; the D gene is possibly TRBD1 (6 bases). The clonotype was recovered from a human donor in good health. Sequenced: blood. The CDR3 reads CSANPGGQRNEQFF. The CDR3 DNA sequence: TGCAGCGCCAACCCCGGCGGACAGAGAAATGAGCAGTTCTTC.